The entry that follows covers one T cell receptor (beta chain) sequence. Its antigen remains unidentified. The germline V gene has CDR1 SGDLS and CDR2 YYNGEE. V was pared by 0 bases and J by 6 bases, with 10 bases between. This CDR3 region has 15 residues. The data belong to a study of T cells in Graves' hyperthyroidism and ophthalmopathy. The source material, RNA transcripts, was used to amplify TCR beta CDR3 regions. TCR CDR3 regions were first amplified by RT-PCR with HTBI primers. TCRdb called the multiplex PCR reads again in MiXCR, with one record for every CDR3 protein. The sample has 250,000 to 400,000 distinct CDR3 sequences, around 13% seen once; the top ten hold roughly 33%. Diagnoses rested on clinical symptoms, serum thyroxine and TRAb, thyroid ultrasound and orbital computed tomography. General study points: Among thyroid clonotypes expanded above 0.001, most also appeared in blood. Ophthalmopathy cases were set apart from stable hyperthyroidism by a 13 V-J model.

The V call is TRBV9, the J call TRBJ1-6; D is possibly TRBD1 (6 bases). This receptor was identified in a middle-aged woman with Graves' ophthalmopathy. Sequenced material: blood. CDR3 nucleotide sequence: TGTGCCAGCAGCGTAGACGGACAGACTAATTCACCCCTCCACTTT. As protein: CASSVDGQTNSPLHF.